This TCR beta chain is from a study of T-cell reconstitution after alpha-beta-depleted transplantation in children. In this sample, this clonotype turned up many times. Germline V gene data show CDR1 as LGHDT and CDR2 as YNNKEL (reference sequence). The CDR3 runs 13 residues. V lost 1 base and J lost 15, with 16 bases in between. Construction of the TCRbeta library involved unique molecular identifiers. TCRdb re-called the PCR reads through MiXCR, storing one row per CDR3 protein. Among roughly 180,000 distinct CDR3 sequences, around 10% were seen once, and the ten largest hold about 12%. This receptor was obtained from a boy between 2 and 10 years old with acute myeloid leukemia, due to receive a stem cell transplant. This specimen was PBMCs, taken before TCRalphabeta/CD19-depleted stem cell transplant. V gene TRBV3-1 combines with J gene TRBJ2-1; a possible D gene is TRBD1 (5 bases). The CDR3 sequence is CASSQGMLDSLFF. The CDR3 DNA follows: TGTGCCAGCAGCCAAGGCATGCTTGACAGCCTGTTCTTC.